The rows below give T cell receptor beta chains drawn from one sample of a study of blood T cell repertoires in COVID-19. The protocol was immunoSEQ multiplex PCR, while the TCRdb copy is restricted to in-frame clones and leaves out a portion. The sample yields fewer than 250,000 clones, about 83% seen once. Input material: peripheral blood. The receptor source for this set is a human donor in a cohort sampled during active COVID-19. The CDR3 runs from the conserved cysteine through the conserved F or W. Fields, in order: V gene, clone size, D gene, J gene, CDR3 DNA, CDR3 protein. D genes are given only for firm matches. Size tells how often a clone was seen (once, few, many) or the class of an expanded clone, and some rows leave it out.

>TRBV9|NA|NA|TRBJ1-4
TGTGCCAGCAGCGTCGACTCTTGGGATGAAAAACTGTTTTTT
CASSVDSWDEKLFF
>TRBV28|NA|NA|TRBJ2-3
TGTGCCAGCGGGGCGGCGGATACGCAGTATTTT
CASGAADTQYF
>TRBV10-3|NA|TRBD2|TRBJ2-1
TGTGCCATCAGTGGCGAGGCTAGCGGGAGGAACGAGCAGTTCTTC
CAISGEASGRNEQFF
>TRBV19|NA|TRBD2|TRBJ2-7
TGTGCCAGTAGTATAACTAGCGGGGGCGAGCAGTACTTC
CASSITSGGEQYF
>TRBV5-5|few|NA|TRBJ2-7
TGTGCCAGCAGCTTGGGACAATCCTACGAGCAGTACTTC
CASSLGQSYEQYF
>TRBV27|NA|NA|TRBJ2-3
TGTGCCAGCAGTCCCGATGGGCGGGGCACAGATACGCAGTATTTT
CASSPDGRGTDTQYF
>TRBV5-1|NA|TRBD2|TRBJ2-3
TGCGCCAGCAGCTCGGGCGGGACTAGCGGGAGTGGGGGCCCAGATACGCAGTATTTT
CASSSGGTSGSGGPDTQYF
>TRBV7-2|NA|TRBD1|TRBJ2-5
TGTGCCAGCAGAATACAGGGGGCCGGAAAGGAGACCCAGTACTTC
CASRIQGAGKETQYF
>TRBV27|NA|TRBD1|TRBJ1-5
TGTGCCAGCGGACAGGGTGATCAGCCCCAGCATTTT
CASGQGDQPQHF
>TRBV2|few|TRBD2|TRBJ2-1
TGTGCCAGCAGGGAACTAGCGGGGGGTAGGGGTGAGCAGTTCTTC
CASRELAGGRGEQFF
>TRBV7-8|few|TRBD2|TRBJ2-2
TGTGCCAGCAGCTTAAAGCGGGGGCCGGTGGGGGAGCTGTTTTTT
CASSLKRGPVGELFF
>TRBV13|NA|NA|TRBJ2-7
TGTGCCAGCAGCTTAGGACTGAACTACGAGCAGTACTTC
CASSLGLNYEQYF
>TRBV18|once|TRBD1|TRBJ2-1
TGTGCCAGCTCACCACCGGGGACAGGGAGGTCCTACAATGAGCAGTTCTTC
CASSPPGTGRSYNEQFF
>TRBV7-9|NA|TRBD2|TRBJ2-1
TGTGCCAGCGTCCGGCGGGGGACGAATGAGCAGTTCTTC
CASVRRGTNEQFF
>TRBV18|NA|TRBD2|TRBJ2-1
TGTGCCAGCTCACCGAAGACTAGCGGGAGGGGAAATGAGCAGTTCTTC
CASSPKTSGRGNEQFF
>TRBV27|NA|TRBD2|TRBJ2-7
TGTGCCAGCAGTTCGGGACTAGCGGTCTACGAGCAGTACTTC
CASSSGLAVYEQYF
>TRBV12-5|NA|TRBD1|TRBJ1-1
TGTGCTAGTGGTTTGGTACGCAGATGGACAGGAAGGATCATGAACACTGAAGCTTTCTTT
CASGLVRRWTGRIMNTEAFF
>TRBV7-9|NA|NA|TRBJ2-1
TGTGCCAGCAGTTTGGGAGTGTACTCCTACAATGAGCAGTTCTTC
CASSLGVYSYNEQFF
>TRBV3-1/TRBV3-2|NA|NA|TRBJ2-2
TGTGCCAGCAGCCATCAAAGGGGCCGGGCCGGGGAGCTGTTTTTT
CASSHQRGRAGELFF
>TRBV9|NA|NA|TRBJ1-2
TGTGCCAGCAGCGTAGAAGGGGTGGGTGGCTACACCTTC
CASSVEGVGGYTF
>TRBV24-1|NA|NA|TRBJ2-1
TGTGCCACCAGTGATACCTCCCGGGGGTACAATGAGCAGTTCTTC
CATSDTSRGYNEQFF
>TRBV24-1|NA|NA|TRBJ1-5
TGTGCCACCAGTGACCCCGATCAGCCCCAGCATTTT
CATSDPDQPQHF
>TRBV4-1|few|NA|TRBJ1-6
TGCGCCAGCAGCCAAGGATGGACAGATAATTCACCCCTCCACTTT
CASSQGWTDNSPLHF
>TRBV5-5|NA|TRBD1|TRBJ2-7
TGTGCCAGCAGCTTAGACAGGGATGAGCTAGGGGAGCAGTACTTC
CASSLDRDELGEQYF
>TRBV6-5|NA|NA|TRBJ1-4
TGTGCCAGCAGGCAAACAGCGCAGGAGGGGGAAAAACTGTTTTTT
CASRQTAQEGEKLFF
>TRBV28|NA|NA|TRBJ2-7
TGTGCCAGCACCGAGGGGGGGGGCAGGGAGCAGTACTTC
CASTEGGGREQYF
>TRBV28|NA|NA|TRBJ2-4
TGTGCCAGCAGTTTACCCTTTCGGCGGGTTCTAGCCAAAAACATTCAGTACTTC
CASSLPFRRVLAKNIQYF
>TRBV27|NA|TRBD2|TRBJ2-5
TGTGCCCTTACCCACGGGGGGACCGGGGGGGAGACCCAGTACTTC
CALTHGGTGGETQYF
>TRBV9|NA|TRBD2|TRBJ2-1
TGTGCCAGCAGCGTACTTAGCGGGAACTACAATGAGCAGTTCTTC
CASSVLSGNYNEQFF
>TRBV10-2|NA|TRBD2|TRBJ2-7
TGCGCCAGCAGTTCAGAACTAGCGGGAGGGAGCGAGCAGTACTTC
CASSSELAGGSEQYF
>TRBV2|NA|NA|TRBJ2-5
TGTGCCAGCAGTCGGGACTTCTCTTACCAAGAGACCCAGTACTTC
CASSRDFSYQETQYF
>TRBV11-3|NA|TRBD2|TRBJ2-1
TGTGCCAGCAGCTTAGGAAGCGGGAGCGTTGGCAATGAGCAGTTCTTC
CASSLGSGSVGNEQFF
>TRBV5-5|NA|NA|TRBJ2-7
TGTGCCAGCAGCTTCCAGGGAAACAACTACGAGCAGTACTTC
CASSFQGNNYEQYF
>TRBV6-5|NA|NA|TRBJ1-4
TGTGCCAGCAGCTCCGGGTTGGTCACTAATGAAAAACTGTTTTTT
CASSSGLVTNEKLFF
>TRBV2|few|NA|TRBJ2-1
TGTGCCAGCAGACAGGCGGCCACCTCCTACAATGAGCAGTTCTTC
CASRQAATSYNEQFF
>TRBV28|NA|NA|TRBJ2-7
TGTGCCAGCCGGAGAGCGGGCGTCTCCTACGAGCAGTACTTC
CASRRAGVSYEQYF
>TRBV4-2|few|NA|TRBJ2-7
TGTGCCAGCAGCCAAGATACTAGCTATCCCTTCCCTTCTTCCTACGAGCAGTACTTC
CASSQDTSYPFPSSYEQYF
>TRBV7-2|NA|NA|TRBJ2-1
TGTGCCAGCAGCCCCACTTACGGCTCCTACAATGAGCAGTTCTTC
CASSPTYGSYNEQFF
>TRBV3-1/TRBV3-2|NA|NA|TRBJ1-5
TGTGCCAGCAGCCCAAGGGGGTCCGGCAATCAGCCCCAGCATTTT
CASSPRGSGNQPQHF
>TRBV9|NA|TRBD2|TRBJ2-7
TGTGCCAGCAGCGGAGGGACTAGCGGGAGGCTAAACGAGCAGTACTTC
CASSGGTSGRLNEQYF
>TRBV18|NA|NA|TRBJ2-7
TGTGCCAGCTCACTCGGCCAGACTGACTACGAGCAGTACTTC
CASSLGQTDYEQYF
>TRBV5-1|once|TRBD2|TRBJ2-1
TGCGCCAGCCGGGGAGGGGCAAATGAGCAGTTCTTC
CASRGGANEQFF
>TRBV6-5|NA|NA|TRBJ1-4
TGTGCCAGCAGTTCCCTGGGGGGGGGAAAACTGTTTTTT
CASSSLGGGKLFF
>TRBV4-2|NA|TRBD1|TRBJ1-4
TGTGCCAGCAGCCAGACAGGGAATTCTAATGAAAAACTGTTTTTT
CASSQTGNSNEKLFF
>TRBV5-4|NA|TRBD1|TRBJ2-1
TGTGCCAGCAGCTCCGCAGACAGGGCTCTTAGCTCCTACAATGAGCAGTTCTTC
CASSSADRALSSYNEQFF
>TRBV28|NA|TRBD1|TRBJ1-4
TGTGCCAGCAGATCGGGACAGGGGGCGAGTGAAAAACTGTTTTTT
CASRSGQGASEKLFF
>TRBV9|few|NA|TRBJ2-2
TGTGCCAGCGGCGTGGAGACCGGGGAGCTGTTTTTT
CASGVETGELFF
>TRBV6-5|NA|NA|TRBJ1-2
TGTGCCAGCAGGGGAGAGACAGGTTCTAACTATGGCTACACCTTC
CASRGETGSNYGYTF
>TRBV24-1|NA|NA|TRBJ1-6
TGTGCCACCAGTCGGGCAGGGGATTCACCCCTCCACTTT
CATSRAGDSPLHF
>TRBV4-2|few|NA|TRBJ1-2
TGTGCCAGCAGCCAAGTCTCCAGGGTGGGTGATGGCTACACCTTC
CASSQVSRVGDGYTF
>TRBV6-1|NA|TRBD1|TRBJ1-2
TGTGCCAGCAGTGAAGGGGGACAGGGTCGTGGCTACACCTTC
CASSEGGQGRGYTF
>TRBV28|NA|TRBD1|TRBJ2-5
TGTGCCAGCCGATTCCGGACAGGGCAAGAGACCCAGTACTTC
CASRFRTGQETQYF
>TRBV5-5|NA|NA|TRBJ2-7
TGTGCCAGCAGCCCCGGGACAAAAGGCTACGAGCAGTACTTC
CASSPGTKGYEQYF